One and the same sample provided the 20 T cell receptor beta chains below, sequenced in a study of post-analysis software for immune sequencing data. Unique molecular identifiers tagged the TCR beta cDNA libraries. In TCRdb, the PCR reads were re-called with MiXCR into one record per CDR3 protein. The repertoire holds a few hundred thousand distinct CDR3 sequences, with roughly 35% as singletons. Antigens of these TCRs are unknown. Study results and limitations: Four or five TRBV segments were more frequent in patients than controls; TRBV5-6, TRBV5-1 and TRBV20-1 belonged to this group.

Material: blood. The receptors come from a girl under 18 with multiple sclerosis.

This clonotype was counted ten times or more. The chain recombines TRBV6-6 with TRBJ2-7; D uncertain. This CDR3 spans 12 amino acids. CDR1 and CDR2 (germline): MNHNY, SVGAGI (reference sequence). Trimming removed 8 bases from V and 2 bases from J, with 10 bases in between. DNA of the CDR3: TGTGCCAGCGCTGCGGTCCCCTACGAGCAGTACTTC. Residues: CASAAVPYEQYF.

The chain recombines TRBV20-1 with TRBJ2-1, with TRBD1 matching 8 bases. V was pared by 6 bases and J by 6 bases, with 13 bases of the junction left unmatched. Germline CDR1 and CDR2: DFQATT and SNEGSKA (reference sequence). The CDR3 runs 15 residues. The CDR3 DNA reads TGCAGTGCGCGAAACAACAGGGGGATGGGCAATGAGCAGTTCTTC. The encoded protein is CSARNNRGMGNEQFF.

The CDR3: CASRIGGQGAQETQYF. DNA of the CDR3: TGTGCCAGCAGGATAGGGGGACAGGGGGCGCAGGAGACCCAGTACTTC. The chain is built from TRBV7-2 and TRBJ2-5; 12 nucleotides agree with TRBD1. From germline, CDR1 is SGHTA and CDR2 FQGNSA. This CDR3 has 16 amino acids. Trimming removed 6 bases from V and 5 bases from J; junction bases left unmatched: 10.

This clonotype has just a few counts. The DNA for the CDR3 is TGTGCCAGCAGTCCGGGGGTTCCACCCCTCCACTTT. Amino acids: CASSPGVPPLHF. The rearrangement uses TRBV12-3 or TRBV12-4 and TRBJ1-6, with D maybe TRBD1 (5 bases). Trimming removed 5 bases at V and 11 bases at J, with 10 bases between. The CDR3 loop spans 12 amino acids.

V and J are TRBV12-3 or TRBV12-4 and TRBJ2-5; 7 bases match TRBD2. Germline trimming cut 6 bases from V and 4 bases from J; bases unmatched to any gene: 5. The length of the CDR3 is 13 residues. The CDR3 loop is CASSYGGLETQYF. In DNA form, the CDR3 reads TGTGCCAGCAGCTACGGGGGGTTAGAGACCCAGTACTTC.

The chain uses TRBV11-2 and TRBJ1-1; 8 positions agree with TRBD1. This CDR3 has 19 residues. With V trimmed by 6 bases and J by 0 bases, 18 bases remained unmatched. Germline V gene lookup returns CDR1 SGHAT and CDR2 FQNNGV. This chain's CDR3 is CASSPYRGSPGYVNTEAFF. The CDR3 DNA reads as TGTGCCAGCAGTCCTTACAGGGGGTCGCCGGGTTATGTGAACACTGAAGCTTTCTTT.

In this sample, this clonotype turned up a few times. CDR3 loop: CASTAGGLRETQYF. The CDR3 bases are TGTGCCAGCACCGCGGGGGGGCTGAGAGAGACCCAGTACTTC. This chain joins TRBV6-2 or TRBV6-3 and TRBJ2-5, with 9 bases aligning to TRBD2. The CDR3 totals 14 residues. The ends lost 7 bases at V and 4 bases at J; junction bases unmatched: 7. Germline CDR1 MNHEY, CDR2 SVGEGT.

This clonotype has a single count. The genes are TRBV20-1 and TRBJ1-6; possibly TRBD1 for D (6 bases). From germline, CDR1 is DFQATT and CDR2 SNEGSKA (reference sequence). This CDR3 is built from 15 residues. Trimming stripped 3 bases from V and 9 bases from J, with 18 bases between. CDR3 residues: CSASPTDSLGSPLHF. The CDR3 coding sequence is TGCAGTGCTAGCCCGACGGACAGCTTAGGTTCACCCCTCCACTTT.

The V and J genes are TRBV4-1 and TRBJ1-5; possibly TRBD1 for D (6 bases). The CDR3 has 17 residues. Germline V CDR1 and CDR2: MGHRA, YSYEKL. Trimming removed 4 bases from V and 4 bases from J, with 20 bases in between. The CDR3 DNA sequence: TGCGCCAGCAGCCCACATCCCCGTGGGAGGGGGAATCAGCCCCAGCATTTT. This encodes CASSPHPRGRGNQPQHF.

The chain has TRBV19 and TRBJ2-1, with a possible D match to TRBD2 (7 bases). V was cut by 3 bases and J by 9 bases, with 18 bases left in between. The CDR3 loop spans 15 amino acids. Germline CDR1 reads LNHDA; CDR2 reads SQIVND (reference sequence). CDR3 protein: CASSILWGGFREQFF. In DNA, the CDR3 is TGTGCCAGTAGTATTCTGTGGGGGGGCTTCCGTGAGCAGTTCTTC.

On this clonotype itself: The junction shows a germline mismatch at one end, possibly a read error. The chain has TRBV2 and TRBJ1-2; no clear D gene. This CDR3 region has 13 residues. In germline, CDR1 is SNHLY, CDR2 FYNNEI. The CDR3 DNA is TGTGCCAGCAGTGAGGGGATTTACTACGGCTACACCTTC. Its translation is CASSEGIYYGYTF.

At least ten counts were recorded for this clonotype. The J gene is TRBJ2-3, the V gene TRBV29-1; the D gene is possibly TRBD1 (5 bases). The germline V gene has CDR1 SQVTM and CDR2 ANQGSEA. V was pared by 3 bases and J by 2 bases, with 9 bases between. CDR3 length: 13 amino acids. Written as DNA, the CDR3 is TGCAGCGTTGACAGGGCTGACACAGATACGCAGTATTTT. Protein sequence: CSVDRADTDTQYF.

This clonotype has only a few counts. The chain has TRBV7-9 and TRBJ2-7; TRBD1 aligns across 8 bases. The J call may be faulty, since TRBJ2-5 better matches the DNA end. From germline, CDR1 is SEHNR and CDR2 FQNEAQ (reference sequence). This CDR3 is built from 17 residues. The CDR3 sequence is CASSLEEGQASLETQYF. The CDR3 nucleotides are TGTGCCAGCAGCTTAGAAGAGGGACAGGCCTCGTTGGAGACCCAGTACTTC.

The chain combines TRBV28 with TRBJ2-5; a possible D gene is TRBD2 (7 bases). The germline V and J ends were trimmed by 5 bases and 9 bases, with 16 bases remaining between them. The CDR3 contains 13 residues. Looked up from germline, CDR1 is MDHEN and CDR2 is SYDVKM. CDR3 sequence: CASSPDRGGAQYF. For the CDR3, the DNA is TGTGCCAGCAGTCCGGACAGAGGGGGGGCCCAGTACTTC.

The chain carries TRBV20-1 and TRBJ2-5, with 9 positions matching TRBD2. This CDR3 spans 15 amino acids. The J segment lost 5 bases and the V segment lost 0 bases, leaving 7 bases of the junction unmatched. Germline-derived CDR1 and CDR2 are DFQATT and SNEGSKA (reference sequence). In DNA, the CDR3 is TGCAGTGCTAGAGAGGGTAGCGGGGGAGGGGAGACCCAGTACTTC. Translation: CSAREGSGGGETQYF.

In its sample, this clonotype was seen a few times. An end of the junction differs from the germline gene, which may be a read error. As DNA, the CDR3 is TGTGCCACCAGTGAGAATGGGCAGGGGGATACGCAGTATTTT. This translates into CATSENGQGDTQYF. The chain couples TRBV10-3 to TRBJ2-3; D perhaps matches TRBD1 (6 bases). Germline V gene data show CDR1 as ENHRY and CDR2 as SYGVKD. The CDR3 extends over 14 amino acids.

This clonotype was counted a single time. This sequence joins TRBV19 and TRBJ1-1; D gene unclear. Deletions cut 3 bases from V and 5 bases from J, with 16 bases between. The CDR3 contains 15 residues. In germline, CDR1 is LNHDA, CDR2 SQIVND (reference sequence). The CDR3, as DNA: TGTGCCAGTAGTATCGCCGGCTGGGGTCGGACTGAAGCTTTCTTT. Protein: CASSIAGWGRTEAFF.

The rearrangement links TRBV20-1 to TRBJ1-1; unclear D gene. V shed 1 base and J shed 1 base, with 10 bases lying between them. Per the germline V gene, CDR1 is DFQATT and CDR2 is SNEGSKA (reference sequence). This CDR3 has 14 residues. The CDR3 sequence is CSARVGQSNTEAFF. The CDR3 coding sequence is TGCAGTGCTAGAGTAGGCCAGTCGAACACTGAAGCTTTCTTT.

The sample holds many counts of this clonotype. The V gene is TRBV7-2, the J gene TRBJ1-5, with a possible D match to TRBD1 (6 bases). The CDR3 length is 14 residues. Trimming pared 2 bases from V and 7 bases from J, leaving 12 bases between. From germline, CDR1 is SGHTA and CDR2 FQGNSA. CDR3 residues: CASSLTGFGQPQHF. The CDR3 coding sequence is TGTGCCAGCAGCTTAACAGGGTTCGGGCAGCCCCAGCATTTT.

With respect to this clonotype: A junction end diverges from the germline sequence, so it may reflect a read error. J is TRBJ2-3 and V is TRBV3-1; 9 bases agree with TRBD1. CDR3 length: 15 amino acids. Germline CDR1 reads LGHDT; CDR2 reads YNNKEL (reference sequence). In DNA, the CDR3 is TGCGCCAGCAGCCAACGGGACAGGGTCACAGATACGCAGTATTTT. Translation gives CASSQRDRVTDTQYF.